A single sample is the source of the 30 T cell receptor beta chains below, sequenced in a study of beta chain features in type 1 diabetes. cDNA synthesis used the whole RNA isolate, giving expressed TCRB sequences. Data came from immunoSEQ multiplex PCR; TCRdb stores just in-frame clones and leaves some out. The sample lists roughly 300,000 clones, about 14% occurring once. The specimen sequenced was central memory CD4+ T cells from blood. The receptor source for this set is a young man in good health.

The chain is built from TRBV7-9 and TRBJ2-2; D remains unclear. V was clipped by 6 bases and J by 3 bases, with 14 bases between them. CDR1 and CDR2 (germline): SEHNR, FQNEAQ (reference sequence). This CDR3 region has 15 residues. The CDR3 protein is CASRRTVRYTGELFF. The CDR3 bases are TGTGCCAGCAGGCGGACCGTTCGATACACCGGGGAGCTGTTTTTT.

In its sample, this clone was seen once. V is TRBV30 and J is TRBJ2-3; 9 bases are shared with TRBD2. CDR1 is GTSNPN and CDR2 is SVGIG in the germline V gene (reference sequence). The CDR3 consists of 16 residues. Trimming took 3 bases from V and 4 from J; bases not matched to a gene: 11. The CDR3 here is CAWRSWIAGVPDTQYF. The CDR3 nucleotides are TGTGCCTGGAGATCCTGGATAGCGGGAGTCCCAGATACGCAGTATTTT. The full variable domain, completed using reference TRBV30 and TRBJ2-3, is SQTIHQWPATLVQPVGSPLSLECTVEGTSNPNLYWYRQAAGRGLQLLFYSVGIGQISSEVPQNLSASRPQDRQFILSSKKLLLSDSGFYLCAWRSWIAGVPDTQYFGPGTRLTVL.

The CDR3 nucleotides read TGTGCCAGCAGGCTAGCGGGGGTTAATGAGCAGTTCTTC. Translating gives CASRLAGVNEQFF. V is TRBV11-3 and J is TRBJ2-1, with 10 bases fitting TRBD2. The germline V gene encodes CDR1 SGHNT and CDR2 YENEEA. V lost 6 bases to trimming and J lost 7 bases; unmatched junction nucleotides: 3. CDR3 size: 13 residues.

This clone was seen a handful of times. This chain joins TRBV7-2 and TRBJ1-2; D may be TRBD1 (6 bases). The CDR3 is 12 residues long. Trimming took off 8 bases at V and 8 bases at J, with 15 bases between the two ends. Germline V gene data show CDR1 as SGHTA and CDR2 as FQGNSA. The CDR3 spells CASSRGFGGYTF. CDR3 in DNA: TGTGCCAGCTCCAGGGGTTTCGGGGGCTACACCTTC. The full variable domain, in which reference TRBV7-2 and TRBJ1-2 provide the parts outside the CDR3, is GAGVSQSPSNKVTEKGKDVELRCDPISGHTALYWYRQSLGQGLEFLIYFQGNSAPDKSGLPSDRFSAERTGGSVSTLTIQRTQQEDSAVYLCASSRGFGGYTFGSGTRLTVV.

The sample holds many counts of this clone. The CDR3 DNA reads TGTGCCAGCAGTACAGGGTTATGGCAGCCCCAGCATTTT. Translated, it gives CASSTGLWQPQHF. V and J are TRBV2 and TRBJ1-5; tentatively, D is TRBD1 (6 bases). CDR1 is SNHLY, CDR2 FYNNEI, per germline. The V end lost 5 bases, the J end lost 7 bases, and 12 bases lay between the germline ends. The CDR3 contains 13 residues.

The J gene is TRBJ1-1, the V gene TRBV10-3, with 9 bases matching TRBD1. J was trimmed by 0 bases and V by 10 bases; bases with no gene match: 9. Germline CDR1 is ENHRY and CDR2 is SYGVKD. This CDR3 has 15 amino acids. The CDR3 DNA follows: TGTGCCAGCCAAGGTAGGACAGGGGTGAACACTGAAGCTTTCTTT. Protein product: CASQGRTGVNTEAFF.

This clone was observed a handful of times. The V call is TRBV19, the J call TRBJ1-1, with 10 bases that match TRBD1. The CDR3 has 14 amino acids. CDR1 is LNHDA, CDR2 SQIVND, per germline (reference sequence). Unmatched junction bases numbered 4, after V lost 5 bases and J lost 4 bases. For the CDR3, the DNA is TGTGCCAGTAGTGGGGACAGGGGATCCACTGAAGCTTTCTTT. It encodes CASSGDRGSTEAFF.

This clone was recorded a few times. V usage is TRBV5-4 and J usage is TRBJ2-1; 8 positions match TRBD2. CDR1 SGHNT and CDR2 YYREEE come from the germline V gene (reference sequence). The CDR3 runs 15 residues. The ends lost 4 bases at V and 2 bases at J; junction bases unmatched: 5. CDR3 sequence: CASSPGGLTYNEQFF. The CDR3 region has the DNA TGTGCCAGCAGCCCGGGAGGGTTAACCTACAATGAGCAGTTCTTC.

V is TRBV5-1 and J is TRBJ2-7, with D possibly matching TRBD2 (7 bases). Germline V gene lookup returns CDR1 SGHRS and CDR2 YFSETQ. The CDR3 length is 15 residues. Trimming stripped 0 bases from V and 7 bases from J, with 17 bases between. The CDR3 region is CASSLGGGPDGEQYF. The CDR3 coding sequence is TGCGCCAGCAGCTTGGGCGGGGGCCCCGACGGAGAGCAGTACTTC.

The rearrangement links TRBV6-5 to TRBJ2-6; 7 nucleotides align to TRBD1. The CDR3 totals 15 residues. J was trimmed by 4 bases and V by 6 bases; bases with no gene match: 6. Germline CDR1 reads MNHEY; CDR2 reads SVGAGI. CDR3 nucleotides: TGTGCCAGCAGCCTACAGGGGACGGGGGCCAACGTCCTGACTTTC. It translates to CASSLQGTGANVLTF.

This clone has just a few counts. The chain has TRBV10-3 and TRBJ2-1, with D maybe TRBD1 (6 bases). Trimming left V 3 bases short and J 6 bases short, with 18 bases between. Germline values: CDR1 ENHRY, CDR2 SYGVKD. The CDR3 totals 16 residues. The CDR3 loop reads CAISEFEGQQLNEQFF. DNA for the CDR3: TGTGCCATCAGTGAATTCGAGGGACAACAACTCAATGAGCAGTTCTTC.

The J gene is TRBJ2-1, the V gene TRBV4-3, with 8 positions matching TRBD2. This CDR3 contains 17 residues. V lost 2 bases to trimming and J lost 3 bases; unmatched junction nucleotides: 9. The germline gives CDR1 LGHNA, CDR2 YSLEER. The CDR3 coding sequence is TGCGCCAGCAGCCAACTTCCGAAGGGACTAGTCTACAATGAGCAGTTCTTC. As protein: CASSQLPKGLVYNEQFF.

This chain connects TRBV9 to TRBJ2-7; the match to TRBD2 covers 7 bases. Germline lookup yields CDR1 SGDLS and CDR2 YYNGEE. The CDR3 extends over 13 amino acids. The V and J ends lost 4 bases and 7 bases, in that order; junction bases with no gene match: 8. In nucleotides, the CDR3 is TGTGCCAGCAGCTTAGGACTAGTAGGTGAGCAGTACGTC. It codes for CASSLGLVGEQYV.

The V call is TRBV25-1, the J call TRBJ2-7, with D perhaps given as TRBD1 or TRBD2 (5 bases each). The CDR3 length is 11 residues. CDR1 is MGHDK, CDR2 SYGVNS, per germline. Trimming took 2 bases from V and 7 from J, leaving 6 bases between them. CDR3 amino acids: CASSEGGEQYF. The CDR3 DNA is TGTGCCAGCAGTGAAGGGGGAGAGCAGTACTTC.

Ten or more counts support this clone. DNA for the CDR3: TGTGCCAGCAGTGGAGGGGTTGGGGGGCGAGGTCAGCCCCAGCATTTT. Its translation: CASSGGVGGRGQPQHF. The chain links TRBV6-1 to TRBJ1-5, with D perhaps matching TRBD1 (6 bases). This CDR3 comprises 16 residues. The germline V and J ends were trimmed by 4 bases and 6 bases, with 19 bases remaining between them. Germline V gene lookup returns CDR1 MNHNS and CDR2 SASEGT.

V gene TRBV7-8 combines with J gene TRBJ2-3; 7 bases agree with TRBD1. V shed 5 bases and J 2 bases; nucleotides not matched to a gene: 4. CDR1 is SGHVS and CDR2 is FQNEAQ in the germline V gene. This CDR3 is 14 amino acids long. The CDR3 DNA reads TGTGCCAGCAGCCCGGACAGGTCCACAGATACGCAGTATTTT. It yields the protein CASSPDRSTDTQYF. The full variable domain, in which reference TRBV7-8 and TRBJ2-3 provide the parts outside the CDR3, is GAGVSQSPRYKVAKRGQDVALRCDPISGHVSLFWYQQALGQGPEFLTYFQNEAQLDKSGLPSDRFFAERPEGSVSTLKIQRTQQEDSAVYLCASSPDRSTDTQYFGPGTRLTVL.

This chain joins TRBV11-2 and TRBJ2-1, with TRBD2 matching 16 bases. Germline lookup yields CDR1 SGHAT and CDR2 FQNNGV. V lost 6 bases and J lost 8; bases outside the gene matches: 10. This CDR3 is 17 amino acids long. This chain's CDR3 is CASRRWGTSGRAHEQFF. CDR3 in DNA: TGTGCCAGCAGACGATGGGGGACTAGCGGGAGGGCCCATGAGCAGTTCTTC.

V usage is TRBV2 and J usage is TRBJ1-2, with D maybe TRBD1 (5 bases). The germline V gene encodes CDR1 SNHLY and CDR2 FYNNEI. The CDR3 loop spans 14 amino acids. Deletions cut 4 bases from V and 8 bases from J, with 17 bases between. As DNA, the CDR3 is TGTGCCAGCAGTGGAATGGGTGTTCGGGGCGGCTACACCTTC. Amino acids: CASSGMGVRGGYTF.

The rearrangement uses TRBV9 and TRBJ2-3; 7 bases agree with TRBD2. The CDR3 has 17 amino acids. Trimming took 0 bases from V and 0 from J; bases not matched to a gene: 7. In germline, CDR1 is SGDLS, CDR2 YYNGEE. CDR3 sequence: CASSVAPSGTSTDTQYF. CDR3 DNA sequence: TGTGCCAGCAGCGTAGCGCCTAGCGGTACCAGCACAGATACGCAGTATTTT.

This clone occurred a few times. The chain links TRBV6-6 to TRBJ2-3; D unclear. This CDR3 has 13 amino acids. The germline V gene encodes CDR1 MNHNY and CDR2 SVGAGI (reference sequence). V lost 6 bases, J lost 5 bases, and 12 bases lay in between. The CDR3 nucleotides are TGTGCCAGCAGCCCCGTGAAGGTAGATACGCAGTATTTT. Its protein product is CASSPVKVDTQYF.

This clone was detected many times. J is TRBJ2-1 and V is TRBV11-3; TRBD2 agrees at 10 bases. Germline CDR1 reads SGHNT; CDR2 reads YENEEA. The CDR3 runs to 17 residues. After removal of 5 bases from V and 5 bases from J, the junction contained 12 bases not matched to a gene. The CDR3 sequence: CASSPLAGSYGDNEQFF. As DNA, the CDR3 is TGTGCCAGCAGCCCACTAGCGGGGTCTTATGGAGACAATGAGCAGTTCTTC.

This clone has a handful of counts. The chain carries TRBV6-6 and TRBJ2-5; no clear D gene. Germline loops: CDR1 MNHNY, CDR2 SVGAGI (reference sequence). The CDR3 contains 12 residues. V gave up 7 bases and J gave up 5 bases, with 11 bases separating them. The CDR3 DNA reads TGTGCCAGCACCCAATTCGGGGAGACCCAGTACTTC. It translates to CASTQFGETQYF.

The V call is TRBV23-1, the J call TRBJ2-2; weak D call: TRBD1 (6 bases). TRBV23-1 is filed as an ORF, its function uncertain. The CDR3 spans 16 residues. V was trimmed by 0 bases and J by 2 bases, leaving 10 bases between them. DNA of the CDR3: TGCGCCAGCAGTCAATCAAGGACAGAAAACACCGGGGAGCTGTTTTTT. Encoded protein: CASSQSRTENTGELFF.

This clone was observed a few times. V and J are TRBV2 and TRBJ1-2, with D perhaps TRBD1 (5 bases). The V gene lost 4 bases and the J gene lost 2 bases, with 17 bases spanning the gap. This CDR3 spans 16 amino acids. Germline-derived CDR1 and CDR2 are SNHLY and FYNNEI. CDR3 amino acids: CASSAEPGRQNYGYTF. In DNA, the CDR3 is TGTGCCAGCAGTGCCGAACCGGGACGGCAAAACTATGGCTACACCTTC.

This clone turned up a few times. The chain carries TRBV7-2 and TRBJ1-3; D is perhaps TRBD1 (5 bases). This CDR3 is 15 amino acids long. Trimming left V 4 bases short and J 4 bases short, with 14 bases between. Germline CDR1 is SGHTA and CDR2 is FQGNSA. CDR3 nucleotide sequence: TGTGCCAGCAGCTCCATGCAGGGTTCGGGAAACACCATATATTTT. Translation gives CASSSMQGSGNTIYF. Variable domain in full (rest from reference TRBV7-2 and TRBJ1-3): GAGVSQSPSNKVTEKGKDVELRCDPISGHTALYWYRQSLGQGLEFLIYFQGNSAPDKSGLPSDRFSAERTGGSVSTLTIQRTQQEDSAVYLCASSSMQGSGNTIYFGEGSWLTVV.

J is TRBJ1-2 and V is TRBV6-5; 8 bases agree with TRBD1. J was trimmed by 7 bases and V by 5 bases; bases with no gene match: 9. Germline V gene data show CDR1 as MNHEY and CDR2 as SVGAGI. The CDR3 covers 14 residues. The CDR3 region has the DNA TGTGCCAGCAGTCCCCGACAGGGGAGGGGTGGCTACACCTTC. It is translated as CASSPRQGRGGYTF.

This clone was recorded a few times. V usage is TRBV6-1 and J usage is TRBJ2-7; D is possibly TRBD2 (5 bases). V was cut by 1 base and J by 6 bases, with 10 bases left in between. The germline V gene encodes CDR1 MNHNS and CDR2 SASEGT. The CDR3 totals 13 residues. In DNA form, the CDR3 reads TGTGCCAGCAGTGAAGTTACGCGGGCCGAGCAGTACGTC. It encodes CASSEVTRAEQYV.

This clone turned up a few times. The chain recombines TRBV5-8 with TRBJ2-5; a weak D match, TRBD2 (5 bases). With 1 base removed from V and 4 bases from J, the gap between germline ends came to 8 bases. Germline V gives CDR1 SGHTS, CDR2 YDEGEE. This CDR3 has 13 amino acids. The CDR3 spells CASSLSGPETQYF. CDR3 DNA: TGTGCCAGCAGCTTGAGCGGCCCAGAGACCCAGTACTTC.

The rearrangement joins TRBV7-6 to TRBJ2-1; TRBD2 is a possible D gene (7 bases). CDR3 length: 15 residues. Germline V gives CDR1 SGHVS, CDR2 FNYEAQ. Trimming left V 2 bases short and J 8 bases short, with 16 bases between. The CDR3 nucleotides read TGTGCCAGCAGCTTACCTTTAGGGGGGGGCGATGAGCAGTTCTTC. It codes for CASSLPLGGGDEQFF.

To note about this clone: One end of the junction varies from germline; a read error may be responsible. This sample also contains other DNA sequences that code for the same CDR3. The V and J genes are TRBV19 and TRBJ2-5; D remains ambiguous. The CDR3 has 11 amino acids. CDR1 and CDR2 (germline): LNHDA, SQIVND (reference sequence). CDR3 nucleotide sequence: TGTGCCAGTAGGAATCAAGAAACCCAGTACTTC. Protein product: CASRNQETQYF.